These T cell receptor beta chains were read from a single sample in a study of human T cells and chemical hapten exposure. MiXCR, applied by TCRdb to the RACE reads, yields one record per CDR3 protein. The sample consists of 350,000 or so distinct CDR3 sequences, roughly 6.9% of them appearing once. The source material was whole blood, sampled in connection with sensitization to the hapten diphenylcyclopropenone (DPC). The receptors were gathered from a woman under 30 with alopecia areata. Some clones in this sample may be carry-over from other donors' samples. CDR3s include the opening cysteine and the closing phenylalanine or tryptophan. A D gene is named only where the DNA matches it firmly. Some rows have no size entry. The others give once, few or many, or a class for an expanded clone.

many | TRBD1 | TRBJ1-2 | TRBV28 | TGTGCCAGCAGCTGGACAGGGACAGTCAACTATGGCTACACCTTC | CASSWTGTVNYGYTF
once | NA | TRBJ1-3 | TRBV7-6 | TGTGCCAGCAGCCCCTCTGAAAACACCATATATTTT | CASSPSENTIYF
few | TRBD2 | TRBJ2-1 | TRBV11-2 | TGTGCCAGCAGCTTTAGCGGGGGGTTTTACAATGAGCAGTTCTTC | CASSFSGGFYNEQFF
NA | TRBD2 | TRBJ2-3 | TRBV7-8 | TGTGCCAGCAGCTTAGTGTCGGGGGGTCAATTTGCAGATACGCAGTATTTT | CASSLVSGGQFADTQYF
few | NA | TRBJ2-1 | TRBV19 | TGTGCCAGTAGTCCGAGGGCAGCCAATGAGCAGTTCTTC | CASSPRAANEQFF
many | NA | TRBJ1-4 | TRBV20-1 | TGCAGTGCTAGAGATCGCCGGGCAACTAATGAAAAACTGTTTTTT | CSARDRRATNEKLFF
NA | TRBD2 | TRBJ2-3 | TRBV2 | TGTGCCAGCAGTCCCCGGGGGGTAGCTGAAGATACGCAGTATTTT | CASSPRGVAEDTQYF
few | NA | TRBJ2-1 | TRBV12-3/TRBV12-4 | TGTGCCTCAGGGGGGGTCAGCTCCTACAATGAGCAGTTCTTC | CASGGVSSYNEQFF
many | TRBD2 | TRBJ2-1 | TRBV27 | TGTGCCAGCCGCCGGGGGGTGGACAATGAGCAGTTCTTC | CASRRGVDNEQFF
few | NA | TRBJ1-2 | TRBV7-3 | TGTGCCAGCAGCCCGAATGGTGACTATGGCTACACCTTC | CASSPNGDYGYTF
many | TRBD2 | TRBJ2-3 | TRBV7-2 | TGTGCCAGCAGCCTAGCGGGGGTTGAAGATACGCAGTATTTT | CASSLAGVEDTQYF
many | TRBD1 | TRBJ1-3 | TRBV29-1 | TGCAGCGTTGAGGGGACAGGGGCAACTGGAAACACCATATATTTT | CSVEGTGATGNTIYF
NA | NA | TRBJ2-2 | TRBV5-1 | TGCGCCAGCAGCTTCGAGGGAGCGAGCACCGGGGAGCTGTTTTTT | CASSFEGASTGELFF
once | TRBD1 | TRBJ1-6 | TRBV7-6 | TGTGCCAGCAGCTTAGAGACAGGGAATACTTCACCCCTCCACTTT | CASSLETGNTSPLHF
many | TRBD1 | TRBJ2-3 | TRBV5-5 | TGTGCCAGCAGCTTGGGGCCAGGACAGGGGAGAACAGATACGCAGTATTTT | CASSLGPGQGRTDTQYF
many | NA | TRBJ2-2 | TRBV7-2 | TGTGCCAGCAGCTTAACTGGCCAGAACACCGGGGAGCTGTTTTTT | CASSLTGQNTGELFF
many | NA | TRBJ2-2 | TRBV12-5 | TGTGCTAGTGGTTTGGTACTCGGGACGAACACCGGGGAGCTGTTTTTT | CASGLVLGTNTGELFF
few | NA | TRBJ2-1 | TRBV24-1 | TGTGCCACCCGGGGCCCTGGGGATGAGCAGTTCTTC | CATRGPGDEQFF
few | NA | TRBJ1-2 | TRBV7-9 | TGTGCCAGCAGCCCGGACAGTTCCTCCGGTTTGAACTATGGCTACACCTTC | CASSPDSSSGLNYGYTF
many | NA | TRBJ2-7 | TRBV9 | TGTGCCAGCAGCGTAGGTAACAGGGTGGCCGACTACGAGCAGTACTTC | CASSVGNRVADYEQYF
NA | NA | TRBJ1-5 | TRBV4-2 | TGTGCCAGCAGCCAAGGCCGGACGGCGGGGAACCAGCCCCAGCATTTT | CASSQGRTAGNQPQHF
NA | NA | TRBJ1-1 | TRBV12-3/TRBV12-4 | TGTGCCAGCAGTTCCTCCTGGACACTGAACACTGAAGCTTTCTTT | CASSSSWTLNTEAFF
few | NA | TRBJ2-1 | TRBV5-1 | NA | CASSSSTGYNEQFF
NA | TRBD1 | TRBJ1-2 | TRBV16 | TGTGCCAGCAGCTACCGGGACAGGGGACGGGGCTACACCTTC | CASSYRDRGRGYTF
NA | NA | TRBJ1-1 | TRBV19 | TGTGCCAGTAGTATCACTGGGGGAGACGTAATGAACACTGAAGCTTTCTTT | CASSITGGDVMNTEAFF
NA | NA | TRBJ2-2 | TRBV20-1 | TGCAGTGCTAGAGATGTCAGGGAGAATACCGGGGAGCTGTTTTTT | CSARDVRENTGELFF
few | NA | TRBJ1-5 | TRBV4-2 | TGTGCCAGCAGCCAAGTTCGACAAATTGGAGGCAATCAGCCCCAGCATTTT | CASSQVRQIGGNQPQHF
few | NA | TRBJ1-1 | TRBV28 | TGTGCCAGCAGTTTAAGAACATTCGGGACTGAAGCTTTCTTT | CASSLRTFGTEAFF
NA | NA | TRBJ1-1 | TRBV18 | TGTGCCAGCTCACCACGGATTGGGTCTGAAGCTTTCTTT | CASSPRIGSEAFF
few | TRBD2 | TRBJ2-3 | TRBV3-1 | TGTGCCAGCAGCCCCCGCACTAGCGGGGGGAGCGCAGATACGCAGTATTTT | CASSPRTSGGSADTQYF
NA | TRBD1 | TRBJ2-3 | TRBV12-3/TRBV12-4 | TGTGCCAGCAGCCTGACAGGGGGCTTGGCAGATACGCAGTATTTT | CASSLTGGLADTQYF
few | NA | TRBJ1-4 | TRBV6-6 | TGTGCCAGCAAAGGAGGAGGGGACGGGGAAAAACTGTTTTTT | CASKGGGDGEKLFF
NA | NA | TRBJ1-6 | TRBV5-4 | TGTGCCAGCAGCTTGTGGGTCTGGAATTCACCCCTCCACTTT | CASSLWVWNSPLHF
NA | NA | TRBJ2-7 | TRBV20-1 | TGCAGTGCTTTACAGGGAAACTCATACGAGCAGTACTTC | CSALQGNSYEQYF
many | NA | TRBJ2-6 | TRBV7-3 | TGTGCCAGCAGCCCGGACCCTGGGGCCAACGTCCTGACTTTC | CASSPDPGANVLTF
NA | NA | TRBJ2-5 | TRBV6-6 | TGTGCCTCCAAGGGGGGCGCAGAGACCCAGTACTTC | CASKGGAETQYF
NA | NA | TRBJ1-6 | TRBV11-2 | TGTGCCAGCAGCTTCGAGGCCGGTTCACCCCTCCACTTT | CASSFEAGSPLHF
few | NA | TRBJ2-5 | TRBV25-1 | TGTGCCAGCAGACCGACAGGTCGGGAGACCCAGTACTTC | CASRPTGRETQYF
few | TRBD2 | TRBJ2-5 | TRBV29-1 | TGCAGCGTTGAAGGGACTAGTATCGAGACCCAGTACTTC | CSVEGTSIETQYF
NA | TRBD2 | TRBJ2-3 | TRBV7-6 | TGTGCCAGCAGCCTGAGGACTAGCGGGGGGGCGGAGCAGGATACGCAGTATTTT | CASSLRTSGGAEQDTQYF
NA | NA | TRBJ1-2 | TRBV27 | TGTGCCAGCAGCTCCGGCTCCGGGCAGAACTATGGCTACACCTTC | CASSSGSGQNYGYTF
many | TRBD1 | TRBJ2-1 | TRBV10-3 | TGTGCCATCAGCCGTGACAGGGTATTCTACAATGAGCAGTTCTTC | CAISRDRVFYNEQFF
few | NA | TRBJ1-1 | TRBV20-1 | TGCAGTGCTCCGAGCAGCCGGTGGGGCACTGAAGCTTTCTTT | CSAPSSRWGTEAFF
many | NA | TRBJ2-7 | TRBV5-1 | TGCGCCAGCAGCTCCGGCCGGACAGCCTACGAGCAGTACTTC | CASSSGRTAYEQYF
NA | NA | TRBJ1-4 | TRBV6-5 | TGTGCCAGCAGTAAAAACCCTGGGGGTAATGAAAAACTGTTTTTT | CASSKNPGGNEKLFF
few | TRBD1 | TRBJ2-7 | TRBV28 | TGTGCCAGCAGTTTTCCTTTCGGGACAGGGTCCACCTACGAGCAGTACTTC | CASSFPFGTGSTYEQYF
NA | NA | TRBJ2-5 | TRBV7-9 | TGTGCCAGCAGCCGCATTGGTATATCCCAAGAGACCCAGTACTTC | CASSRIGISQETQYF
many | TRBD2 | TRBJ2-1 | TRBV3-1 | TGTGCCAGCAGCCTTCCCGGGACTAGCGGGGGGGCCGCTGAGCAGTTCTTC | CASSLPGTSGGAAEQFF
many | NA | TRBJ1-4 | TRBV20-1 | TGCAGTGCTATTGATCCCGGGGAAAAACTGTTTTTT | CSAIDPGEKLFF
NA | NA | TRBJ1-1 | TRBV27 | TGTGCCAGCAGCTCCTTCCCCACGGGGGCAGACACTGAAGCTTTCTTT | CASSSFPTGADTEAFF
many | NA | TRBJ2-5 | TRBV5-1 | TGCGCCAGCAGGGCGTGGGACCAAGAGACCCAGTACTTC | CASRAWDQETQYF
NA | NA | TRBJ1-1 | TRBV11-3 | TGTGCCAGCAGCTTAGATGGGATGAGCACTGAAGCTTTCTTT | CASSLDGMSTEAFF
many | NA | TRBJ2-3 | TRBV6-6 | TGTGCCAGCAGTTCTCAGGGGTCAGATACGCAGTATTTT | CASSSQGSDTQYF
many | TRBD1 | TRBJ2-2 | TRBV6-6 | TGTGCCAGCAGTTACAAGGGACAGGGCATCAACACCGGGGAGCTGTTTTTT | CASSYKGQGINTGELFF
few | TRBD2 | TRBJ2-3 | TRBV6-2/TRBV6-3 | TGTGCCAGCAGTTACTCGACTAGCCCCTTCACAGATACGCAGTATTTT | CASSYSTSPFTDTQYF